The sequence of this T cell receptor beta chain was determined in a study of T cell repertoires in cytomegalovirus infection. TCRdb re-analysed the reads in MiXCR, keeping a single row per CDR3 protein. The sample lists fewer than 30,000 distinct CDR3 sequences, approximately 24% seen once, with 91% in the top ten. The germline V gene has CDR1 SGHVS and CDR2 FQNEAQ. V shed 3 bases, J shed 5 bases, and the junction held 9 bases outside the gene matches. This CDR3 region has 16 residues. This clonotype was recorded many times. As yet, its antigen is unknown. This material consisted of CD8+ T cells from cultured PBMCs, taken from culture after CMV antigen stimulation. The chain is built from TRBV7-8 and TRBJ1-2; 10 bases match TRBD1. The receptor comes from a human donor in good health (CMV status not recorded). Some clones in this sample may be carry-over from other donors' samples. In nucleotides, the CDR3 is TGTGCCAGCAGCTTGCTTTCAGGACAGGGGGAGTATGGCTACACCTTC. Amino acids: CASSLLSGQGEYGYTF.